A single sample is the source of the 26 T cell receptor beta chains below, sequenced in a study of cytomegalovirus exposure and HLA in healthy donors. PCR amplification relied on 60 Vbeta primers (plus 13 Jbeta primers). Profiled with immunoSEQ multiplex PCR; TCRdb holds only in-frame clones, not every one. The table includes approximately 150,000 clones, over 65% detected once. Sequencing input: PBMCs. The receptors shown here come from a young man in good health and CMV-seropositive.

The CDR3 DNA is TGTGCCAGTAGTATTAGGCTAGCGAACTACGAGCAGTACGTC. Amino acids: CASSIRLANYEQYV. The V call is TRBV19, the J call TRBJ2-7; a weak D match, TRBD2 (6 bases). V was pared by 3 bases and J by 3 bases, with 12 bases between. The germline gives CDR1 LNHDA, CDR2 SQIVND (reference sequence). The CDR3 has 14 amino acids.

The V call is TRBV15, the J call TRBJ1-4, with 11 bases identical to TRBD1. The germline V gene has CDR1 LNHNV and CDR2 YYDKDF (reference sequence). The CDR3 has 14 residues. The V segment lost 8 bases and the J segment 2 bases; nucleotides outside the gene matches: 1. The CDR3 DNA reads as TGTGCCACCGGACAGGGGGCGACTAATGAAAAACTGTTTTTT. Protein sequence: CATGQGATNEKLFF.

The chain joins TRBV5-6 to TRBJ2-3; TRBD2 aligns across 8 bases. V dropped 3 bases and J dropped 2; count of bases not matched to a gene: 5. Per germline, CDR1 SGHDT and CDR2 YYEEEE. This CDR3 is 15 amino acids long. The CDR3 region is CASSSPGGTTDTQYF. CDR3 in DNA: TGTGCCAGCAGCTCACCGGGGGGGACCACAGATACGCAGTATTTT.

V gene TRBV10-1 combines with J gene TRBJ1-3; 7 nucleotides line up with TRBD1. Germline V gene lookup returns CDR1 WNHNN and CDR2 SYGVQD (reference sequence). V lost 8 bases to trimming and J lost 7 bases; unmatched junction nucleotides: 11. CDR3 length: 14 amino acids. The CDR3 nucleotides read TGCGCCAGCTCCTTTGACAGGGTACGTAACACCATATATTTT. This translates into CASSFDRVRNTIYF.

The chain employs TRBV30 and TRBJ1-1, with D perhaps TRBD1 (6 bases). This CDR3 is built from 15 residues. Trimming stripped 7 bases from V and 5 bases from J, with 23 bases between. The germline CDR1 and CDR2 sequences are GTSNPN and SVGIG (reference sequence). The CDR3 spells CASTTLDRKGTEAFF. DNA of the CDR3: TGTGCCTCCACTACACTTGACAGGAAGGGAACTGAAGCTTTCTTT.

CDR3 DNA: TGTGCCATCAGGCCGGACAGGGTCAATCAGCCCCAGCATTTT. Translated, it gives CAIRPDRVNQPQHF. This chain joins TRBV10-3 and TRBJ1-5; TRBD1 matches at 8 bases. Germline lookup yields CDR1 ENHRY and CDR2 SYGVKD. This CDR3 has 14 amino acids. V was clipped by 6 bases and J by 3 bases; unmatched bases: 4.

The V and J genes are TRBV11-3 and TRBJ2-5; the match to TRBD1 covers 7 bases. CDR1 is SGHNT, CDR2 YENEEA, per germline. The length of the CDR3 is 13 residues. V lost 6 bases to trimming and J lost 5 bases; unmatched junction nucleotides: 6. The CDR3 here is CASRDFRGETQYF. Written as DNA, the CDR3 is TGTGCCAGCAGGGACTTCAGGGGGGAGACCCAGTACTTC.

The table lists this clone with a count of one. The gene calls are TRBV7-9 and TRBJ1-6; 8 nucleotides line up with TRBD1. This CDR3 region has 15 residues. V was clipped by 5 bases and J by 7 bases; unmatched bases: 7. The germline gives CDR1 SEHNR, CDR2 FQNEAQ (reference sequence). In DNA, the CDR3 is TGTGCCAGCAGCCCACCCGGGACAGGCAATTCACCCCTCCACTTT. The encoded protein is CASSPPGTGNSPLHF.

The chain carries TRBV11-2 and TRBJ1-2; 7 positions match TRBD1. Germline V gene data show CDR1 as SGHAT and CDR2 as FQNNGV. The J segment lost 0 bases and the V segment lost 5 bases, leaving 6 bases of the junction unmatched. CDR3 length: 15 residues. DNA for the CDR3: TGTGCCAGCAGCATCGGGACAGCCACTAACTATGGCTACACCTTC. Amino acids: CASSIGTATNYGYTF.

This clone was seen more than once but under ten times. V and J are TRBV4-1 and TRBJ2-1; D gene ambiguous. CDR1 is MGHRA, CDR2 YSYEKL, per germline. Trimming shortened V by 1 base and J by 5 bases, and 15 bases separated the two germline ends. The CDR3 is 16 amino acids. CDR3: CASSQGLYVLHNEQFF. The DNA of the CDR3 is TGCGCCAGCAGCCAAGGCCTATATGTCCTCCACAATGAGCAGTTCTTC.

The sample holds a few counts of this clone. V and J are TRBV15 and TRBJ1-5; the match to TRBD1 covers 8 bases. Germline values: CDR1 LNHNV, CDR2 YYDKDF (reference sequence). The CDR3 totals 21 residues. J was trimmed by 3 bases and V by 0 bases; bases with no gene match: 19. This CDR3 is CATSRDLLMDRVERVNQPQHF. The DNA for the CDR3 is TGTGCCACCAGCAGAGATCTCCTAATGGACAGGGTGGAGAGAGTCAATCAGCCCCAGCATTTT.

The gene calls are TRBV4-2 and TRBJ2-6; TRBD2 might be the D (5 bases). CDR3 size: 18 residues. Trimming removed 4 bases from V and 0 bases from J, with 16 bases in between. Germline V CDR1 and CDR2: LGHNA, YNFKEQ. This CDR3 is CASSPLRETDSGANVLTF. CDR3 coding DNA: TGTGCCAGCAGCCCGTTGAGGGAGACCGACTCTGGGGCCAACGTCCTGACTTTC.

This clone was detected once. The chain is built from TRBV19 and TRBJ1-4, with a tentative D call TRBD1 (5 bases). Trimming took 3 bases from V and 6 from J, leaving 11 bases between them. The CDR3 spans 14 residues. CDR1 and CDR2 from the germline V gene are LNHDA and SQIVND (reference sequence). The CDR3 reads CASSIGGAYEKLFF. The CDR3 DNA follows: TGTGCCAGTAGTATTGGTGGGGCTTATGAAAAACTGTTTTTT.

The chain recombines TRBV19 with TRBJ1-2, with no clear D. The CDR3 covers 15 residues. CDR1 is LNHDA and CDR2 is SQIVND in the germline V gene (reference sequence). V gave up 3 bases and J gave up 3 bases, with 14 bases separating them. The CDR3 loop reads CASSISAGSDYGYTF. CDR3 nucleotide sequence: TGTGCCAGTAGTATTTCTGCCGGGTCGGACTATGGCTACACCTTC.

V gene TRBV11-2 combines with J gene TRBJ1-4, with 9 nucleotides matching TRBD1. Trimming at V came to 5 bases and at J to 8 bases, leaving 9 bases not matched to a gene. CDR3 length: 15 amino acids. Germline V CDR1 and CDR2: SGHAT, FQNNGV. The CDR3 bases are TGTGCCAGCAGCCTACACAGGGGGCGAGGGGAAAAACTGTTTTTT. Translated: CASSLHRGRGEKLFF.

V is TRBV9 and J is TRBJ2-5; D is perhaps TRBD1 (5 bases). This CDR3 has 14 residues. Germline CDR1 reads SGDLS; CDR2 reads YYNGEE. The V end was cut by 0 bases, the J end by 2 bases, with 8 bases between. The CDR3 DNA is TGTGCCAGCAGCGTAGAAGGGGCTCAAGAGACCCAGTACTTC. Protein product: CASSVEGAQETQYF.

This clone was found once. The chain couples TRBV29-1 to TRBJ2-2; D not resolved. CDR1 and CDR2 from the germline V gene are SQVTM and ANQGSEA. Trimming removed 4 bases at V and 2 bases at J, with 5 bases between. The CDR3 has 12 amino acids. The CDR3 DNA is TGCAGCGTTGGACTCAACACCGGGGAGCTGTTTTTT. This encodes CSVGLNTGELFF.

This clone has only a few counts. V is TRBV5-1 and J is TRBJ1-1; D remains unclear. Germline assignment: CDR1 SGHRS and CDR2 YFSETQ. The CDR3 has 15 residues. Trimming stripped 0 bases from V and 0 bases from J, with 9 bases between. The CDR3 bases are TGCGCCAGCAGCTTGGGATCGGGGATGAACACTGAAGCTTTCTTT. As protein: CASSLGSGMNTEAFF.

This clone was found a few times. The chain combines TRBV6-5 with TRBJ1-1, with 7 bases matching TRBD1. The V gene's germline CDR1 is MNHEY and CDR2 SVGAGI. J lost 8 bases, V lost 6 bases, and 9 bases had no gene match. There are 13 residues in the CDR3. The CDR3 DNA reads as TGTGCCAGCAGCCCACCGGGACAGAGCGAAGCTTTCTTT. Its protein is CASSPPGQSEAFF.

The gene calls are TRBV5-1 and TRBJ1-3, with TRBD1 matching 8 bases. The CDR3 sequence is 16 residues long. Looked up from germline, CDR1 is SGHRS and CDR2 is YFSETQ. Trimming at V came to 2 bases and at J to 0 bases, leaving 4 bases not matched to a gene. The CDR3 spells CASSFAGTGSGNTIYF. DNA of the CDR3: TGCGCCAGCAGCTTTGCCGGGACAGGCTCTGGAAACACCATATATTTT.

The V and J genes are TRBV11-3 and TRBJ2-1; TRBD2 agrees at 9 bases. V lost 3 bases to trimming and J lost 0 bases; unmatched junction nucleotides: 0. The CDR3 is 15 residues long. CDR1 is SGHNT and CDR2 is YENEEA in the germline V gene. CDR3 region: CASSFSGSSYNEQFF. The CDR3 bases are TGTGCCAGCAGCTTTAGCGGGAGCTCCTACAATGAGCAGTTCTTC.

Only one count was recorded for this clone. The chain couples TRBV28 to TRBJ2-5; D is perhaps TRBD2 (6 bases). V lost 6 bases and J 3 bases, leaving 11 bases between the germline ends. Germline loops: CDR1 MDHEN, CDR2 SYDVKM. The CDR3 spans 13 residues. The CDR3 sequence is CASRGTLKETQYF. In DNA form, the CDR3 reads TGTGCCAGCAGAGGGACTTTGAAAGAGACCCAGTACTTC.

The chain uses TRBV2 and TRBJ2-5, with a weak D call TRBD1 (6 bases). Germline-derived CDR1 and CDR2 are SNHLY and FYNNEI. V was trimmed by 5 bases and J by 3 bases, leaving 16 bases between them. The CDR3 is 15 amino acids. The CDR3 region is CASSSRTGLEETQYF. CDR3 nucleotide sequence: TGTGCCAGCAGTTCCCGAACAGGGCTTGAAGAGACCCAGTACTTC.

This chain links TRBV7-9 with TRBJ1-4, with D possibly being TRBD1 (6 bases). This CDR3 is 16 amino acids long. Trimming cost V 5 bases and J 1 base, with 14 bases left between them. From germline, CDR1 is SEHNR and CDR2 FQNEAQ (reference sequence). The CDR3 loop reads CASSPVRGGTNEKLFF. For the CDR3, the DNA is TGTGCCAGCAGCCCTGTGAGGGGGGGAACTAATGAAAAACTGTTTTTT.

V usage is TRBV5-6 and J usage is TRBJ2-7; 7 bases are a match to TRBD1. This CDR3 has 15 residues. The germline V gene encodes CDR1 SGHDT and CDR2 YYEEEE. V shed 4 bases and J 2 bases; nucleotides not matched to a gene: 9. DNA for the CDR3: TGTGCCAGCAGCCCCCTGGGACAGAAGGCCTACGAGCAGTACGTC. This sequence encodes CASSPLGQKAYEQYV.

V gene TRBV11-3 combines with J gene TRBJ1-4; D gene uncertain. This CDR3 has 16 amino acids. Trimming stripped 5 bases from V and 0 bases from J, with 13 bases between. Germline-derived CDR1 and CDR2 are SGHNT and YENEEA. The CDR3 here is CASSPLPTATNEKLFF. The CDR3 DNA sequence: TGTGCCAGCAGCCCACTACCCACTGCAACTAATGAAAAACTGTTTTTT.